The source of this T cell receptor (beta chain) is a study of CD8+ T cells in alopecia areata. The overall study: It was oral tofacitinib, at 5 to 10 mg twice daily, that treated patients received.

RNA, once extracted, was reverse transcribed into cDNA for use as the sequencing template. This table comes from immunoSEQ multiplex PCR, and its TCRdb copy is limited to in-frame clones, with some not included. The table has about 100,000 clones, approximately 63% seen once. This clone was counted a few times. Its antigen is unidentified. Treatment reported: oral pan-JAK inhibitor, 5-10 mg twice daily. Trimming took off 4 bases at V and 5 bases at J, with 13 bases between the two ends. Germline V gene lookup returns CDR1 SGHAT and CDR2 FQNNGV. The CDR3 runs to 14 residues. Study results and limitations: Scalp repertoires also include resident alphabeta T cells from normal skin.

Sequenced here: CD8+ T cells sorted from blood, sampled between weeks 55 and 65, from a patient treated with tofacitinib. The rearrangement links TRBV11-2 to TRBJ2-3, with D unresolved. This clonotype originated in a human donor with alopecia areata. As DNA, the CDR3 is TGTGCCAGCAGCTCCTGGCCCCCGGAAGATACGCAGTATTTT. Translated: CASSSWPPEDTQYF.